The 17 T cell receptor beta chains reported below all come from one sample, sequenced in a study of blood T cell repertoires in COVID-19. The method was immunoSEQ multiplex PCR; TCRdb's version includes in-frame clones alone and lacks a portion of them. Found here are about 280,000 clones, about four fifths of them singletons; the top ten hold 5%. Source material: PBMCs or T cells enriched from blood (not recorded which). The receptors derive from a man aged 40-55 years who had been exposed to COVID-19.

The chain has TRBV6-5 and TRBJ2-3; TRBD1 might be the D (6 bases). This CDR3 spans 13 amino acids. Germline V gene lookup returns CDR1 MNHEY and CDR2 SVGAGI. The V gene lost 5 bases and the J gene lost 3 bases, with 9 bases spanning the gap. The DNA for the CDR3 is TGTGCCAGCAGTCCCCAGGGGACAGATACGCAGTATTTT. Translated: CASSPQGTDTQYF.

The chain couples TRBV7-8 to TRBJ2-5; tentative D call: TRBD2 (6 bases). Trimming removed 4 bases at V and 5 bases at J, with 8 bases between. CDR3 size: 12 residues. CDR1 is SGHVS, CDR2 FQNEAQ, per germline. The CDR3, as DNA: TGTGCCAGCAGCTCGAGCGGGGAGACCCAGTACTTC. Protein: CASSSSGETQYF.

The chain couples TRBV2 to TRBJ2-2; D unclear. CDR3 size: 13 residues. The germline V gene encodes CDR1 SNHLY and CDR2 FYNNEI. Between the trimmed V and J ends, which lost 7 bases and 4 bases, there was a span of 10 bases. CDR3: CASTGSRTGELFF. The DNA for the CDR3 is TGTGCCAGCACCGGGTCCCGCACCGGGGAGCTGTTTTTT. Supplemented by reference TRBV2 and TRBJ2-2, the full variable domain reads EPEVTQTPSHQVTQMGQEVILRCVPISNHLYFYWYRQILGQKVEFLVSFYNNEISEKSEIFDDQFSVERPDGSNFTLKIRSTKLEDSAMYFCASTGSRTGELFFGEGSRLTVL.

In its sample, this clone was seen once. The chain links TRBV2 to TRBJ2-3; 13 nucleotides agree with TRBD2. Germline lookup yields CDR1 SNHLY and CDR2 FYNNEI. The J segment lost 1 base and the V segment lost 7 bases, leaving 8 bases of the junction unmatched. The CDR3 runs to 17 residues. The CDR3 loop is CASKRAGLAGGTDTQYF. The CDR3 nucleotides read TGTGCCAGCAAACGAGCCGGACTAGCGGGGGGCACAGATACGCAGTATTTT. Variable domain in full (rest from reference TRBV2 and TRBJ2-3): EPEVTQTPSHQVTQMGQEVILRCVPISNHLYFYWYRQILGQKVEFLVSFYNNEISEKSEIFDDQFSVERPDGSNFTLKIRSTKLEDSAMYFCASKRAGLAGGTDTQYFGPGTRLTVL.

CDR3: CASSLGGATEAFF. DNA of the CDR3: TGTGCCAGCAGCCTCGGAGGGGCCACTGAAGCTTTCTTT. V and J are TRBV11-3 and TRBJ1-1, with D possibly TRBD1 on 5 matching bases. V was clipped by 5 bases and J by 4 bases, with 11 bases between them. The CDR3 has 13 residues. CDR1 is SGHNT, CDR2 YENEEA, per germline.

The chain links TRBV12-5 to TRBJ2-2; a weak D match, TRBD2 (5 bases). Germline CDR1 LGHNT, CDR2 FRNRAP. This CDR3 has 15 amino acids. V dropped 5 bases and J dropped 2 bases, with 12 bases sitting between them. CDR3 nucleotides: TGTGCTAGTGGTGCCGGGGTTATTAACACCGGGGAGCTGTTTTTT. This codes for CASGAGVINTGELFF. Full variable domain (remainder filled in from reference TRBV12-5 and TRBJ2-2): DARVTQTPRHKVTEMGQEVTMRCQPILGHNTVFWYRQTMMQGLELLAYFRNRAPLDDSGMPKDRFSAEMPDATLATLKIQPSEPRDSAVYFCASGAGVINTGELFFGEGSRLTVL.

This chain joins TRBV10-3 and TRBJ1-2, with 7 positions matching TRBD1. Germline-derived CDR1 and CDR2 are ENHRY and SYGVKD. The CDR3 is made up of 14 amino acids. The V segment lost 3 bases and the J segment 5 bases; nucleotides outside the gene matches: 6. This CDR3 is CAISESSGGYGYTF. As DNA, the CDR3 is TGTGCCATCAGTGAATCCTCAGGGGGGTATGGCTACACCTTC.

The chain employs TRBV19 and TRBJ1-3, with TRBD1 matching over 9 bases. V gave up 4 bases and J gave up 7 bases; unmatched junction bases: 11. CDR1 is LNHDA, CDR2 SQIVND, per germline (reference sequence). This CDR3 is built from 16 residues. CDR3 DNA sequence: TGTGCCAGTAGTAACACAGGGGGCAATCCTCGGAACACCATATATTTT. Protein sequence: CASSNTGGNPRNTIYF.

The CDR3 is CAWSSSGRGHEQFF. CDR3 bases: TGTGCCTGGAGTTCAAGCGGGAGGGGGCATGAGCAGTTCTTC. The J gene is TRBJ2-1, the V gene TRBV30, with 10 nucleotides matching TRBD2. The V segment lost 2 bases and the J segment 8 bases; nucleotides outside the gene matches: 6. Germline V gene sequence: CDR1 GTSNPN, CDR2 SVGIG (reference sequence). This CDR3 spans 14 amino acids.

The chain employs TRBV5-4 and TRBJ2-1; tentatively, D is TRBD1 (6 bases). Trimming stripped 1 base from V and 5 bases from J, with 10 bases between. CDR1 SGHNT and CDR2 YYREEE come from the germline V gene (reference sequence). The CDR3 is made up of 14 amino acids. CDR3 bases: TGTGCCAGCAGCTTGAGGACAGCCAACAATGAGCAGTTCTTC. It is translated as CASSLRTANNEQFF.

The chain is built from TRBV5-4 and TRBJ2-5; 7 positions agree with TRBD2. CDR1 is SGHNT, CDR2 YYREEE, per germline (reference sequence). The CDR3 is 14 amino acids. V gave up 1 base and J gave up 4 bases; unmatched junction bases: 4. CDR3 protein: CASSLPGGGETQYF. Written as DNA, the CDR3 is TGTGCCAGCAGCTTGCCGGGAGGAGGAGAGACCCAGTACTTC.

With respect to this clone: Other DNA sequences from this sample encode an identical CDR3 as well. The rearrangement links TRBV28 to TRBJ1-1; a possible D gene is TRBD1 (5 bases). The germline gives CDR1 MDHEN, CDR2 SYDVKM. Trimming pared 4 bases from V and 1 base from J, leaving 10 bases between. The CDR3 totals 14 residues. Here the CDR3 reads CASSSGQGNTEAFF. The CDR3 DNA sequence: TGTGCCAGCAGTTCGGGTCAGGGGAACACTGAAGCTTTCTTT.

In DNA form, the CDR3 reads TGTGCCAGCAGCGGACAATCTCTAGCGGGAGACCGTTTCTCTGGGGCCAACGTCCTGACTTTC. This encodes CASSGQSLAGDRFSGANVLTF. The chain joins TRBV7-8 to TRBJ2-6, with 10 bases aligning to TRBD2. Germline CDR1 SGHVS, CDR2 FQNEAQ. Unmatched junction bases numbered 16, after V lost 5 bases and J lost 0 bases. This CDR3 is 21 amino acids long.

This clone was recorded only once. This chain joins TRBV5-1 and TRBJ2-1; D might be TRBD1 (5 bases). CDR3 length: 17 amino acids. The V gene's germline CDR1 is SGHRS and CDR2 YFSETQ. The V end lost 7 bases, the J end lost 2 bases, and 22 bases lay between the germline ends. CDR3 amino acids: CASHSDGAPRPYNEQFF. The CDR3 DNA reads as TGCGCCAGCCACTCGGATGGGGCCCCGAGGCCCTACAATGAGCAGTTCTTC.

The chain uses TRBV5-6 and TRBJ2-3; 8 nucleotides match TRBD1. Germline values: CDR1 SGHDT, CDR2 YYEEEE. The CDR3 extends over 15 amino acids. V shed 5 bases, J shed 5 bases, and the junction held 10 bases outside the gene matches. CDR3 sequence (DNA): TGTGCCAGCAGAAAAAGACAGGGGAGCGGAGATACGCAGTATTTT. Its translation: CASRKRQGSGDTQYF.

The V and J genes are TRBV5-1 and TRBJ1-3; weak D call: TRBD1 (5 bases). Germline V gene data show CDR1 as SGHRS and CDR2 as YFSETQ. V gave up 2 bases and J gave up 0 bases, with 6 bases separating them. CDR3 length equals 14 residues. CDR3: CASSLQDSGNTIYF. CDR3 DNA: TGCGCCAGCAGCTTACAGGACTCTGGAAACACCATATATTTT.

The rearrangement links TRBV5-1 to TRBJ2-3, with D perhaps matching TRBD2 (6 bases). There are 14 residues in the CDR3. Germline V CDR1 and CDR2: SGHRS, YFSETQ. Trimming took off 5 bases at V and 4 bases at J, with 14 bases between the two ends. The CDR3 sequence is CASSYGGKSDTQYF. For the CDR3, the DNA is TGCGCCAGCAGTTACGGCGGGAAGTCAGATACGCAGTATTTT.